This T cell receptor (beta chain) was identified during a study of identical twins. The study's findings and limits: For cord blood, abundant beta clonotypes had fewer insertions, unlike memory repertoires, which showed none.

There are many counts of this clonotype. Its antigen remains unknown. The CDR3 totals 14 residues. With 4 bases removed from V and 2 bases from J, the gap between germline ends came to 12 bases. Germline assignment: CDR1 SGHRS and CDR2 YFSETQ. TCRdb recomputed calls from the 5' RACE reads with MiXCR, one row per CDR3 protein. This repertoire shows more than 650,000 distinct CDR3 sequences, 6% to 6.5% found once; its top ten account for 1.5% to 2%. The specimen was naive T cells sorted from blood. V usage is TRBV5-1 and J usage is TRBJ1-1; possibly TRBD1 for D (6 bases). This clonotype originated in a man aged 18 to 30 in good health. The CDR3 nucleotides read TGCGCCAGCAGCAGGACAGCGAGCAACACTGAAGCTTTCTTT. Translating gives CASSRTASNTEAFF.